This entry concerns a single T cell receptor beta chain. As processed by the authors: Reference gene primer amplification yielded estimated nucleated cell counts. Assay used: immunoSEQ multiplex PCR; TCRdb lists only in-frame clones, some missing. For V, J and clone size, that table is used; D and trimming come from the DNA. The sample includes about 110,000 clones, 85% of them seen just once. With 0 bases removed from V and 6 bases from J, the gap between germline ends came to 15 bases. Germline CDR1 reads SNHLY; CDR2 reads FYNNEI. This CDR3 comprises 16 residues. While infection was still active, Seattle patients were enrolled and then followed longitudinally. The entry originates in a study of blood T cell repertoires in COVID-19. Study summary: Whether acute or convalescent, the COVID-19 samples came from the United States, Italy and Spain.

The gene calls are TRBV2 and TRBJ2-1, with D possibly matching TRBD1 (6 bases). The source is a woman aged 55-70 years with COVID-19, enrolled during active disease. The sample was peripheral blood. CDR3 sequence: CASSEAHRATGNEQFF. The CDR3 DNA reads as TGTGCCAGCAGTGAAGCTCACAGGGCTACTGGCAATGAGCAGTTCTTC.